Here is one TCR beta chain with its context. This clonotype showed up just a few times. The antigen it recognizes is unknown. No qualities accompany the bases; no much larger clone lies one base away. The CDR3 holds 13 amino acids from the cysteine to the phenylalanine. Only the CDR3 region is kept as DNA, spanning 39 bases read in frame from base 1. Reading the germline V gene gives CDR1 SGHTA and CDR2 FQGNSA. V is shortened by 10 bases, J by 7 bases, and the region joining them spans 19 bases. The patients picked for sequencing were ones in whom flow cytometry had shown an expansion of CD8+CD57+ cells. Every patient had severe acquired aplastic anemia, diagnosed using the International Study of Aplastic Anemia and Agranulocytosis and Camitta criteria. No therapy had been received by the patients at the time of blood sampling. The study deep-sequenced TCR repertoires of sorted CD4+ and CD8+ blood T cells from severe aplastic anemia patients and healthy subjects. Patients were enrolled under clinicaltrials.gov protocols 00001620, 01623167, 00001397, 00071045, 00081523 and 00961064 in the USA. Ficoll-Paque density gradient centrifugation was used to isolate peripheral blood mononuclear cells. CD4+ and CD8+ T cells were sorted by FACS or magnetic beads before DNA extraction.

The data originate from a study of CD8+CD57+ T cells in acquired aplastic anemia listed by TCRdb under 2018. Regarding the study in general: On average, sorted CD4+ and CD8+ cells yielded around 3.1 ug of extracted DNA, with a range of about 0.17 to 27.4 ug. CD8+CD57+ expansion was defined as frequency above the mean frequency observed in healthy subjects.

General conclusions and limits of the study: Approximately 27 CD8+ CDR3 sequences were found in both patients and controls but appeared to be highly expressed in patients and within the immunodominant clones of the patients. No significant difference in CD8+ Simpson's diversity was found between patients and healthy controls (P=0.060).

Genomic DNA was used as template for profiling of TCR beta VDJ combinations and CDR3 sequences. TCR repertoire sequencing was run on an Illumina HiSeq 2000. Per the source publication's procedure: Repertoire assessment relied on Simpson's diversity index, CDR3 size and DJ length profiles, and TRBV/TRBJ rearrangement plots. The most abundant DNA sequence in the deep sequencing data was defined as the immunodominant clone. CDR3 amino acid sequences were checked for sharing between subjects and were compared against published repertoires and the VDJdb database. TCRdb handled the public reads itself, with Q25 trimming in fastp and clone calling in MiXCR, and kept productive beta chains. Entries are consolidated by CDR3 protein sequence, retaining the most common genes and DNA. These V and J calls derive from TCRdb rather than the authors' analysis. The sample table contains 200,000 to 250,000 distinct CDR3 sequences; only one count was recorded for over 55% of them. The top ten clones comprise roughly 64% of the sample.

Recombination joined TRBV7-2 with TRBJ2-5, with the D segment identity uncertain. The source is a human donor with aplastic anemia. Sequenced input: sorted CD4+, CD8+, or CD8+CD57+ T cells (not recorded which) from PBMCs. The CDR3: CATRTGPTATQYF. At the DNA level, the sequence is TGTGCCACGAGAACCGGGCCTACAGCGACCCAGTACTTC. Where the CDR3 stops, the reference TRBV7-2 and TRBJ2-5 genes take over; the full variable domain is GAGVSQSPSNKVTEKGKDVELRCDPISGHTALYWYRQSLGQGLEFLIYFQGNSAPDKSGLPSDRFSAERTGGSVSTLTIQRTQQEDSAVYLCATRTGPTATQYFGPGTRLLVL.